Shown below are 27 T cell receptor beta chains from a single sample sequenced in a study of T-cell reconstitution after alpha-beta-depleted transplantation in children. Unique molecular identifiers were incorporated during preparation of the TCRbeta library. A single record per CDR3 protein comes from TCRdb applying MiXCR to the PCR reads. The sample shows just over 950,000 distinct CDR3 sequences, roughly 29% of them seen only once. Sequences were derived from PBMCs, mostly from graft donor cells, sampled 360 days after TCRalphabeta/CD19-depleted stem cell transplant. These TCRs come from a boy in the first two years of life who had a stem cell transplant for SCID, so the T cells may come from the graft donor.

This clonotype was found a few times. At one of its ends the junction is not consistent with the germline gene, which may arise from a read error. DNA of the CDR3: TGTGCCAGCAGCTTGCCTTCCTCTGGGGCCAACGTCCTGACTTTC. Amino acids: CASSLPSSGANVLTF. This chain links TRBV5-1 with TRBJ2-6; D ambiguous. The CDR3 totals 15 residues. CDR1 and CDR2 (germline): SGHRS, YFSETQ. Combining the CDR3 with reference TRBV5-1 and TRBJ2-6 gives the whole variable domain KAGVTQTPRYLIKTRGQQVTLSCSPISGHRSVSWYQQTPGQGLQFLFEYFSETQRNKGNFPGRFSGRQFSNSRSEMNVSTLELGDSALYLCASSLPSSGANVLTFGAGSRLTVL.

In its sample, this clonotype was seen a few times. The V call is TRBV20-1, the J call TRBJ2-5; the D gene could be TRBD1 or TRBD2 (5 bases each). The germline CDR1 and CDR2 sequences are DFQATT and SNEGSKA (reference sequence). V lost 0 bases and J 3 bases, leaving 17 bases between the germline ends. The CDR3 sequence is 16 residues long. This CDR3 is CSARDLLRGLKETQYF. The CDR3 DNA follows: TGCAGTGCTAGAGATCTTTTACGGGGCCTTAAAGAGACCCAGTACTTC.

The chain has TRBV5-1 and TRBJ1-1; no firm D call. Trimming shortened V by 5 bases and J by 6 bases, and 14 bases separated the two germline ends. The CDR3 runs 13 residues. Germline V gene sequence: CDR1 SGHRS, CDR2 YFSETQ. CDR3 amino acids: CASSITNQAEAFF. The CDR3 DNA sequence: TGCGCCAGCAGTATCACGAATCAGGCTGAAGCTTTCTTT. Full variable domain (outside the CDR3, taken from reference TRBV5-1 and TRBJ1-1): KAGVTQTPRYLIKTRGQQVTLSCSPISGHRSVSWYQQTPGQGLQFLFEYFSETQRNKGNFPGRFSGRQFSNSRSEMNVSTLELGDSALYLCASSITNQAEAFFGQGTRLTVV.

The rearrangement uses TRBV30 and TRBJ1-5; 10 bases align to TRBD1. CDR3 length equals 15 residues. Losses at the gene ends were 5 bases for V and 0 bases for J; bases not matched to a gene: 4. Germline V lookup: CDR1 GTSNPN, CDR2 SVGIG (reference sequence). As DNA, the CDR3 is TGTGCCTGGGGGACAGGGGATCATAGCAATCAGCCCCAGCATTTT. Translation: CAWGTGDHSNQPQHF. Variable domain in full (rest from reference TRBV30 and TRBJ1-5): SQTIHQWPATLVQPVGSPLSLECTVEGTSNPNLYWYRQAAGRGLQLLFYSVGIGQISSEVPQNLSASRPQDRQFILSSKKLLLSDSGFYLCAWGTGDHSNQPQHFGDGTRLSIL.

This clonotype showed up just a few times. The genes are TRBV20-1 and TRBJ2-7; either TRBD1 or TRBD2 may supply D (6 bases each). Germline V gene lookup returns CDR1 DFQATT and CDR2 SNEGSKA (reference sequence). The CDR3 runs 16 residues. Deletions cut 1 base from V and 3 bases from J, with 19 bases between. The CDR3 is CSARGRAGGLIYEQYF. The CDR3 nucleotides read TGCAGTGCTAGAGGTCGTGCTGGGGGGCTAATCTACGAGCAGTACTTC.

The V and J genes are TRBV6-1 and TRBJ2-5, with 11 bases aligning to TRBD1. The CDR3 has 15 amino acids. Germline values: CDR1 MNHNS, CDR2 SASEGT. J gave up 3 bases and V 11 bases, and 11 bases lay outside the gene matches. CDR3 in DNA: TGTGCCGAGGGTACGCGGGGACAGGGGGAAGAGACCCAGTACTTC. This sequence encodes CAEGTRGQGEETQYF.

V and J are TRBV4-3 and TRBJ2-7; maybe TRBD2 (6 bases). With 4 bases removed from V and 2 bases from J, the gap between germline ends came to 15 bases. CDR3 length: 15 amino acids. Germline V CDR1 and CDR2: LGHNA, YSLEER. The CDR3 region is CASSPAYGTPYEQYF. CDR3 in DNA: TGCGCCAGCAGCCCGGCCTACGGGACTCCCTACGAGCAGTACTTC.

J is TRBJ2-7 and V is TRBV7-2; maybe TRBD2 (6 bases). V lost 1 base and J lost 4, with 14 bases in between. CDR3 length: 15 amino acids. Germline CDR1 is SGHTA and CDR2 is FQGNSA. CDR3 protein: CASSLVPGLEYEQYF. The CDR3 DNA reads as TGTGCCAGCAGCTTAGTTCCGGGACTCGAATACGAGCAGTACTTC.

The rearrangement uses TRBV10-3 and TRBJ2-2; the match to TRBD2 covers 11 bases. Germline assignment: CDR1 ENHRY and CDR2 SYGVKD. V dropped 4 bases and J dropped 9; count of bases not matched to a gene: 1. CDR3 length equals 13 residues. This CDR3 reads CAISGLAGRELFF. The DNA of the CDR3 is TGTGCCATCAGTGGACTAGCGGGGCGGGAGCTGTTTTTT.

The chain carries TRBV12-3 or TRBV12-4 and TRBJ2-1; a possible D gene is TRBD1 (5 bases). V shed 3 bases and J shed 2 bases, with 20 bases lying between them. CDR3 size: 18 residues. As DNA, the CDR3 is TGTGCCAGCAGTTTGAAGGGTCTTAATGGCAGGGCCTACAATGAGCAGTTCTTC. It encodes CASSLKGLNGRAYNEQFF.

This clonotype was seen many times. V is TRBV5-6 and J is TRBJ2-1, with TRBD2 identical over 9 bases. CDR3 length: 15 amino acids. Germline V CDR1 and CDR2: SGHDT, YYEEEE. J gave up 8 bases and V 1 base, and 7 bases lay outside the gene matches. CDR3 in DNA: TGTGCCAGCAGCTTGCGGCTAGCGGGGCGGGATGAGCAGTTCTTC. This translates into CASSLRLAGRDEQFF.

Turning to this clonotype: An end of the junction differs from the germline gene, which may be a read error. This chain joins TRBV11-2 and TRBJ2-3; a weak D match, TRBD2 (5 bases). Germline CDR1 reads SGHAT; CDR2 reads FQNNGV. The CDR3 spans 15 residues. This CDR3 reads CASSLKLASKDTQYF. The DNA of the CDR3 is TGTGCCAGCAGCTTAAAGCTGGCTAGCAAAGATACGCAGTATTTT.

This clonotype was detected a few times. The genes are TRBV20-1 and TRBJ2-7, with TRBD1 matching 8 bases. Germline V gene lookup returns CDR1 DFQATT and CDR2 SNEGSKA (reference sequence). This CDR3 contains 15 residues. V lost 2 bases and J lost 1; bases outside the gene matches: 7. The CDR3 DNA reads TGCAGTGCTAGAACCCGGACAGGGATATCCTACGAGCAGTACTTC. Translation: CSARTRTGISYEQYF.

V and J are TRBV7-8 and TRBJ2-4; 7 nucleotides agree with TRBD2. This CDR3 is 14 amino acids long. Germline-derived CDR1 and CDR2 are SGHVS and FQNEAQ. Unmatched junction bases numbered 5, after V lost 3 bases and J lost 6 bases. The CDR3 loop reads CASSFRGEGNIQYF. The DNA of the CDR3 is TGTGCCAGCAGCTTTCGAGGGGAGGGAAACATTCAGTACTTC. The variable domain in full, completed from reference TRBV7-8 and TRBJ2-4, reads GAGVSQSPRYKVAKRGQDVALRCDPISGHVSLFWYQQALGQGPEFLTYFQNEAQLDKSGLPSDRFFAERPEGSVSTLKIQRTQQEDSAVYLCASSFRGEGNIQYFGAGTRLSVL.

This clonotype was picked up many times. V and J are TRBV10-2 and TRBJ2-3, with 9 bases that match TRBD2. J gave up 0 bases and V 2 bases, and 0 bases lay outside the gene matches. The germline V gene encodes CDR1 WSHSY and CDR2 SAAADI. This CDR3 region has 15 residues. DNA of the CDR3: TGCGCCAGCAGTGAGGGGACTAGCAGCACAGATACGCAGTATTTT. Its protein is CASSEGTSSTDTQYF.

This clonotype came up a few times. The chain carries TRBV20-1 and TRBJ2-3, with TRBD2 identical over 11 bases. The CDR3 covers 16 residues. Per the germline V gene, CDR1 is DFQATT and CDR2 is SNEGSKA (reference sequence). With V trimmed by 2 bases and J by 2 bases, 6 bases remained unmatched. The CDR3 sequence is CSARPLAGVYTDTQYF. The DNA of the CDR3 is TGCAGTGCTAGACCACTAGCGGGGGTCTACACAGATACGCAGTATTTT.

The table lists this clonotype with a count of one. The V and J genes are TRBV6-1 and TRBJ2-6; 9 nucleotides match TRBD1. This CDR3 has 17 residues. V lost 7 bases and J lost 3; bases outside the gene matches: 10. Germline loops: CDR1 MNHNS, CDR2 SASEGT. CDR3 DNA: TGTGCCAGCAAGTACGGACAGGGGAGGGGTGGGGCCAACGTCCTGACTTTC. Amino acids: CASKYGQGRGGANVLTF.

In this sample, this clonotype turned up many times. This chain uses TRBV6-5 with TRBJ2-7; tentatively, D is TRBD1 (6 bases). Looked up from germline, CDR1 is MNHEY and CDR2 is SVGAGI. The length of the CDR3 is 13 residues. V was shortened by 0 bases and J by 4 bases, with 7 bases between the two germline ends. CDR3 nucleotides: TGTGCCAGCAGTTACTCCAGGGGATACGAGCAGTACTTC. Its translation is CASSYSRGYEQYF.

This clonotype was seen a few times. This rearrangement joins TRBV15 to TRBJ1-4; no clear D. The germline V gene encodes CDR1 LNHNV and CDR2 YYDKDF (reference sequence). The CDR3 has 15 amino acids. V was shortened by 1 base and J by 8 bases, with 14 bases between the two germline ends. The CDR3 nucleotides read TGTGCCACCAGCAGAGTCGGGCGTCGGGCGGAAAAACTGTTTTTT. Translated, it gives CATSRVGRRAEKLFF.

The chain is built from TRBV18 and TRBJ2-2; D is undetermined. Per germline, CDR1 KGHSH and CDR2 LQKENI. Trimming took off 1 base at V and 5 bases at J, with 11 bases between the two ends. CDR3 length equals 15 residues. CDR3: CASSPQEVRTGELFF. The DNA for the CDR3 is TGTGCCAGCTCACCACAAGAGGTCCGGACCGGGGAGCTGTTTTTT.

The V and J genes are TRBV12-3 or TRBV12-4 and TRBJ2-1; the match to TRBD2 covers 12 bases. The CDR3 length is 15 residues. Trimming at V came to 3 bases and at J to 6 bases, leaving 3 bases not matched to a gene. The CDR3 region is CASSFPSGGANEQFF. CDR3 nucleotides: TGTGCCAGCAGTTTCCCTAGCGGGGGGGCCAATGAGCAGTTCTTC.

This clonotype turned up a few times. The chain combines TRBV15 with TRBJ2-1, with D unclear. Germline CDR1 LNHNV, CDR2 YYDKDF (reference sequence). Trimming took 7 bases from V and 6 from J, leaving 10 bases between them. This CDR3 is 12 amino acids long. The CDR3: CATTTPGNEQFF. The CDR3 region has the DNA TGTGCCACCACCACCCCTGGCAATGAGCAGTTCTTC. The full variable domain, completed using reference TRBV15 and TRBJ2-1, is DAMVIQNPRYQVTQFGKPVTLSCSQTLNHNVMYWYQQKSSQAPKLLFHYYDKDFNNEADTPDNFQSRRPNTSFCFLDIRSPGLGDTAMYLCATTTPGNEQFFGPGTRLTVL.

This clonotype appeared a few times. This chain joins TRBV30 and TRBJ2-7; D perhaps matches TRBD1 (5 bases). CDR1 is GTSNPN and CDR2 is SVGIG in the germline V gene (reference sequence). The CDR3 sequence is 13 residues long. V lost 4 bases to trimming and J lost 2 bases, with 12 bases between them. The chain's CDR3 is CAWTADSAYEQYF. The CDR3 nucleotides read TGTGCCTGGACTGCCGACAGCGCCTACGAGCAGTACTTC.

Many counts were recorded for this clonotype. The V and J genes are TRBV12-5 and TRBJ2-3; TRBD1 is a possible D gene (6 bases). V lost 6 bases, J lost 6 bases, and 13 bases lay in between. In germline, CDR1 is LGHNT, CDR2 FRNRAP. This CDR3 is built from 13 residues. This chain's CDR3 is CASGRGMGDTQYF. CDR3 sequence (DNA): TGTGCTAGTGGAAGGGGGATGGGGGATACGCAGTATTTT. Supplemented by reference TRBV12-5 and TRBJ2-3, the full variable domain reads DARVTQTPRHKVTEMGQEVTMRCQPILGHNTVFWYRQTMMQGLELLAYFRNRAPLDDSGMPKDRFSAEMPDATLATLKIQPSEPRDSAVYFCASGRGMGDTQYFGPGTRLTVL.

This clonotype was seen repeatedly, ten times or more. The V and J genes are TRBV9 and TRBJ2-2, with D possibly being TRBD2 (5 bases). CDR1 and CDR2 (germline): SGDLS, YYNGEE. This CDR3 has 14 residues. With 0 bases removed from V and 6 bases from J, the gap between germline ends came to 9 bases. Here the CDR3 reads CASSVEVRAGELFF. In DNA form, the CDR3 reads TGTGCCAGCAGCGTAGAAGTGAGGGCCGGGGAGCTGTTTTTT.

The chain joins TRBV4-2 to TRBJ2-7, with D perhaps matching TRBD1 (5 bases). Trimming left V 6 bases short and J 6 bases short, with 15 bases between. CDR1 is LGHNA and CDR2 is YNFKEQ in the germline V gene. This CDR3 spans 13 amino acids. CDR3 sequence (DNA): TGTGCCAGCAGACTCCAGGGTAACGGCGAGCAGTACTTC. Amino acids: CASRLQGNGEQYF.

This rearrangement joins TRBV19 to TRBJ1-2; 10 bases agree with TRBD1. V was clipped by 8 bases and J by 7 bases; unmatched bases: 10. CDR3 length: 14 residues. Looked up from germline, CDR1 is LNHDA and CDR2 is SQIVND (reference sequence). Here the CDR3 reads CASSRQGASAGYTF. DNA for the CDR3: TGTGCCAGTTCTCGACAGGGGGCTAGTGCTGGCTACACCTTC.